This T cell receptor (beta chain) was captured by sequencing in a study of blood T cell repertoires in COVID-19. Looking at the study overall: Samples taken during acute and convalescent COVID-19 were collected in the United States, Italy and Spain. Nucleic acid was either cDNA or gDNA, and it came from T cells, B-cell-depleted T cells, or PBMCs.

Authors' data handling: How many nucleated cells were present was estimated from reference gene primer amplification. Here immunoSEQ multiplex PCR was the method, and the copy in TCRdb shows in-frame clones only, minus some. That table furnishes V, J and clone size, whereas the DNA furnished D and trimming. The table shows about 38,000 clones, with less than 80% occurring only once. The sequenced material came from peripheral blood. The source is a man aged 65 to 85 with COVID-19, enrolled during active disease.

This CDR3 is CANRERGGTGELFF. For the CDR3, the DNA is TGTGCCAACCGGGAGCGGGGGGGCACCGGGGAGCTGTTTTTT. This chain links TRBV6-5 with TRBJ2-2; 10 positions agree with TRBD2. There are 14 residues in the CDR3. CDR1 MNHEY and CDR2 SVGAGI come from the germline V gene. Trimming took 10 bases from V and 4 from J; bases not matched to a gene: 6.